This T cell receptor beta chain came from a study of blood T cell repertoires in COVID-19. Across the study: Samples came from the United States, Italy and Spain, spanning acute and convalescent COVID-19. PBMCs, B-cell-depleted T cells, or T cells provided the cDNA or gDNA that made up the material.

Per the study methods: Reference gene primer amplification gave nucleated cell count estimates. Profiling relied on immunoSEQ multiplex PCR, and the TCRdb table lists in-frame clones only, not all of them. D and trimming come from the DNA, and the V and J calls and clone size come from that table. The sample holds some 110,000 clones, roughly 83% seen once. Germline V gene data show CDR1 as LNHDA and CDR2 as SQIVND (reference sequence). The CDR3 has 15 residues. V trimming: 0 bases; J trimming: 2 bases; junction bases outside the gene matches: 2. The TCR sequence derives from an older woman with acute or convalescent COVID-19. The chain is built from TRBV19 and TRBJ2-3, with 7 bases that match TRBD2. Input material: peripheral blood. The CDR3: CASSIDRGDTDTQYF. CDR3 coding DNA: TGTGCCAGTAGTATAGATCGGGGGGACACAGATACGCAGTATTTT.